This T cell receptor (beta chain) emerged from a study of cytomegalovirus exposure and HLA in healthy donors. General study results and limits: Sequencing artifact likely explains a cluster of highly shared sequence variants. Follow-up analysis seemed to connect common viral pathogens with several of the most significant clusters identified. A later analysis showed that HLA-associated TCR beta chains had undergone more clonal expansion than equally common others. It was reported in a later analysis that an Asian-associated ancestry cluster showed fewer N-insertions than the roughly 710-donor mean.

Worth noting for this clone: Its antigen remains unidentified.

This PCR relied on a set of 60 Vbeta primers and 13 Jbeta primers. Sequencing used immunoSEQ multiplex PCR; TCRdb keeps in-frame clones, though not all of them. The table records about 210,000 clones, roughly 82% of them present only once. With 3 bases clipped from V and 5 bases from J, the junction kept 12 bases outside the gene matches. CDR3 length: 17 amino acids. CDR1 and CDR2 (germline): SGHDT, YYEEEE. The TCR sequence derives from a man aged 40-49 years in good health and CMV-seropositive. The V gene is TRBV5-6, the J gene TRBJ2-2, with 8 bases aligning to TRBD2. Sequencing was done on a sample of PBMCs. The DNA for the CDR3 is TGTGCCAGCAGCTCCTCTCCAGCGGGAGTCCGTACCGGGGAGCTGTTTTTT. Its translation: CASSSSPAGVRTGELFF.